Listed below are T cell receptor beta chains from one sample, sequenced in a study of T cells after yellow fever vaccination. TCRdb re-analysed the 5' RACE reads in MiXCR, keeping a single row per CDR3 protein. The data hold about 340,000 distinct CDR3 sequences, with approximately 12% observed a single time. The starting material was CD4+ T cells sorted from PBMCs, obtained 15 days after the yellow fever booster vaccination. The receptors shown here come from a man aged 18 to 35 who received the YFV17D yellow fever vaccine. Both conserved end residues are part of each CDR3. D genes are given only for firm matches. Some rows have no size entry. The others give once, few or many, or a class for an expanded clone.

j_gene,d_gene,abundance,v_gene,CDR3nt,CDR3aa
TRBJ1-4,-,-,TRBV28,TGTGCCAGCAGTTTAGGACAGATCAGGGAAAAACTGTTTTTT,CASSLGQIREKLFF
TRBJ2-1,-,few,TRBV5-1,TGCGCCAGCAGCCCGGGGGATCGCACCTACAATGAGCAGTTCTTC,CASSPGDRTYNEQFF
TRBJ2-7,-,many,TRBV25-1,TGTGCCAGCAGTGTGACAGCCACCTACGAGCAGTACTTC,CASSVTATYEQYF
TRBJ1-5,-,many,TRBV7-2,TGTGCCAGCACCCGATATCAGCCCCAGCATTTT,CASTRYQPQHF
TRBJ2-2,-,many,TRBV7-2,TGTGCCAGCAGCCAGGACGCCGGGGAGCTGTTTTTT,CASSQDAGELFF
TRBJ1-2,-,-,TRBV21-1,TGTGCCAGCAGCAAACGCCCCCGGCGGGAGCATCATGGCTACACCTTC,CASSKRPRREHHGYTF
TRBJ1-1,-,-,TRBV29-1,TGCAGCGTTTTTGAGGTGGGCCAGGTGAACACTGAAGCTTTCTTT,CSVFEVGQVNTEAFF
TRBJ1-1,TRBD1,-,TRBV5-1,TGCGCCAGCAGCGGGGGACAGACTGAGACTGAAGCTTTCTTT,CASSGGQTETEAFF
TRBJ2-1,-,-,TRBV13,TGTGCCAGCAGCCCACCCCTAAGGGAGGCGTTCTTC,CASSPPLREAFF
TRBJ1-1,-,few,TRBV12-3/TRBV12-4,TGTGCCAGTTTCACCCCCTGGGGTGAAGCTTTCTTT,CASFTPWGEAFF
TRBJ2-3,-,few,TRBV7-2,TGTGCCAGCAGCATACCCGGACGGAGTAGCACAGATACGCAGTATTTT,CASSIPGRSSTDTQYF
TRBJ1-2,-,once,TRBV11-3,TGTGCCAGCAGCTTACAACGGCCCTATGGCTACACCTTC,CASSLQRPYGYTF
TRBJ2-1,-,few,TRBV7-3,TGTGCCAGCAGCTCCTCGGTAGGGTCCTACAATGAGCAGTTCTTC,CASSSSVGSYNEQFF